This T cell receptor beta chain was recorded in a study of graft-versus-host responses after intestinal transplantation. Germline CDR1 and CDR2: MDHEN and SYDVKM. V lost 5 bases to trimming and J lost 0 bases; unmatched junction nucleotides: 6. The CDR3 has 16 residues. A remark on this clone: Its antigen is unidentified.

The data were produced by immunoSEQ multiplex PCR, yet TCRdb's version contains in-frame clones alone and is incomplete. The data show about 120,000 clones, about nine tenths seen once. V is TRBV28 and J is TRBJ2-2; 7 bases are shared with TRBD1. This TCR was sampled from a human donor who received an intestinal transplant. The material was unstimulated CD4+ T cells sorted from spleen or lymph node cells, obtained before intestinal transplant. In nucleotides, the CDR3 is TGTGCCAGCAGTATTACAGGGGCGTCGAACACCGGGGAGCTGTTTTTT. As protein: CASSITGASNTGELFF. The full variable domain, completed using reference TRBV28 and TRBJ2-2, is DVKVTQSSRYLVKRTGEKVFLECVQDMDHENMFWYRQDPGLGLRLIYFSYDVKMKEKGDIPEGYSVSREKKERFSLILESASTNQTSMYLCASSITGASNTGELFFGEGSRLTVL.